The next 3 T cell receptor beta chains were all read from a single sample in a study of T-cell memory formation after mild COVID-19. TCRdb ran MiXCR on the 5' RACE reads and lists one entry per CDR3 protein. Here the sample spans around 470,000 distinct CDR3 sequences, roughly 20% being singletons. The sequenced sample consisted of PBMCs or a T cell subset sorted from them (not recorded which). The receptors were sampled from an adult woman who had mild COVID-19 (a few samples of this study predate the infection). Cell type and time point are not known.

This clonotype was seen only a few times. The chain has TRBV4-3 and TRBJ2-1; D is undetermined. Germline CDR1 is LGHNA and CDR2 is YSLEER. Trimming removed 1 base from V and 5 bases from J, with 3 bases in between. The CDR3 spans 12 residues. CDR3 nucleotide sequence: TGCGCCAGCAGCCAAGGCGACAATGAGCAGTTCTTC. It yields the protein CASSQGDNEQFF.

In its sample, this clonotype was seen a few times. The V gene is TRBV7-3, the J gene TRBJ2-1; 7 positions agree with TRBD1. Trimming at V came to 5 bases and at J to 4 bases, leaving 8 bases not matched to a gene. Germline CDR1 and CDR2: SGHTA and FQGTGA. This CDR3 region has 15 residues. The DNA of the CDR3 is TGTGCCAGCAGCCCCAACCCGGGACAGTACAATGAGCAGTTCTTC. This encodes CASSPNPGQYNEQFF. The entire variable domain, with the rest obtained from reference TRBV7-3 and TRBJ2-1, is as follows: GAGVSQTPSNKVTEKGKYVELRCDPISGHTALYWYRQSLGQGPEFLIYFQGTGAADDSGLPNDRFFAVRPEGSVSTLKIQRTERGDSAVYLCASSPNPGQYNEQFFGPGTRLTVL.

A few counts support this clonotype. V and J are TRBV12-3 or TRBV12-4 and TRBJ2-7; tentative D call: TRBD1 (5 bases). V dropped 6 bases and J dropped 3 bases, with 15 bases sitting between them. The CDR3 loop spans 14 amino acids. The CDR3 DNA is TGTGCCAGCAGGCCCGGACACTCTAACTACGAGCAGTACTTC. It codes for CASRPGHSNYEQYF.